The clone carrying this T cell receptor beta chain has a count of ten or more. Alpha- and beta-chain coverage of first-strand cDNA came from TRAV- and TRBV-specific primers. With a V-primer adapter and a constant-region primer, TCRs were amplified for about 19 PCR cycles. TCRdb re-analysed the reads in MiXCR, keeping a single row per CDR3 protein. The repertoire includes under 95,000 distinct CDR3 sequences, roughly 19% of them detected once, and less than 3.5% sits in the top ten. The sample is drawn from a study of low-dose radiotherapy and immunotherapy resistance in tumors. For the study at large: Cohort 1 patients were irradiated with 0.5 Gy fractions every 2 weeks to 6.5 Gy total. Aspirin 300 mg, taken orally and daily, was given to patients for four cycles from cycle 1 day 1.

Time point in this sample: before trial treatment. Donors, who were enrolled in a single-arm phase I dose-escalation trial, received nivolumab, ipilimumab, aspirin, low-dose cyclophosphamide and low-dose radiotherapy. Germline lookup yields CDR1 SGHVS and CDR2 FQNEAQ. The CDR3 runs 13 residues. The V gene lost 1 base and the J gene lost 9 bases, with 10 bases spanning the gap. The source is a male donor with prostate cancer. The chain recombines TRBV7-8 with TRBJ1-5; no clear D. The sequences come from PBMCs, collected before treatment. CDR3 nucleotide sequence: TGTGCCAGCAGCTTAGGGGTCGGAGTGCCCCAGCATTTT. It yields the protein CASSLGVGVPQHF.